The entry below describes one T cell receptor (beta chain). This sample was included in a study of blood T cell repertoires in COVID-19. Across the whole study: Samples representing acute and convalescent COVID-19 were sourced from the United States, Italy and Spain.

Participant age was roughly 18 to 89 years, and participants resided in fewer than 25 US areas. Authors' analysis steps: Estimates of nucleated cell counts were drawn from the amplification of reference gene primers. The method was immunoSEQ multiplex PCR; TCRdb's version includes in-frame clones alone and lacks a portion of them. Clone size and the V and J calls come from that table; the DNA yielded D and trimming. The sample yields about 320,000 clones, about nine tenths seen once. Looked up from germline, CDR1 is SGHDN and CDR2 is FVKESK. Trimming cost V 2 bases and J 4 bases, with 12 bases left between them. The CDR3 consists of 15 residues.

The chain couples TRBV14 to TRBJ2-1, with D tentatively TRBD1 (6 bases). The origin of this receptor is a man in his 60s who had recovered from COVID-19. Material for sequencing was PBMCs or T cells enriched from blood (not recorded which). This chain's CDR3 is CASSQSRGGYNEQFF. The CDR3 DNA is TGTGCCAGCAGCCAAAGCAGGGGCGGATACAATGAGCAGTTCTTC.